This T cell receptor beta chain was sequenced during a study of breast tumors, draining lymph nodes, adjacent tissues. TCRdb passed the multiplex PCR reads through MiXCR, listing each CDR3 protein once. Among about 180,000 distinct CDR3 sequences listed, more than 25% were seen once. The lymph nodes were axillary draining lymph nodes from breast cancer patients. This CDR3 has 14 residues. The germline gives CDR1 DFQATT, CDR2 SNEGSKA (reference sequence). The TCR comes from a female donor with breast cancer. Some clones in this sample may be carry-over from other donors' samples. V gene TRBV20-1 combines with J gene TRBJ2-1, with 9 bases matching TRBD2. Sequencing input: axillary lymph node tissue. CDR3 sequence reads: CKPNGGLAPTEQFF. In DNA, the CDR3 is TGCAAACCTAATGGGGGACTAGCCCCCACTGAGCAGTTCTTC.